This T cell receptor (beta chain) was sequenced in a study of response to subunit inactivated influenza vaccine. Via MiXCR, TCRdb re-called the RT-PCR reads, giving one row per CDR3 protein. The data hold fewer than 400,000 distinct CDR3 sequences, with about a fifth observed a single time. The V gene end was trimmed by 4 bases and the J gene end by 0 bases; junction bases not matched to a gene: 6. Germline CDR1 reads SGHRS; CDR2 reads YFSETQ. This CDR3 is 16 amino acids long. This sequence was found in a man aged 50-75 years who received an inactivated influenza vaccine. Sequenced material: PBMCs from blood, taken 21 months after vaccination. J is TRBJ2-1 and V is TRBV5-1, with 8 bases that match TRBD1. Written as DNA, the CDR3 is TGCGCCAGCAGCATACAGGGGGGCGACTCCTACAATGAGCAGTTCTTC. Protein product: CASSIQGGDSYNEQFF.